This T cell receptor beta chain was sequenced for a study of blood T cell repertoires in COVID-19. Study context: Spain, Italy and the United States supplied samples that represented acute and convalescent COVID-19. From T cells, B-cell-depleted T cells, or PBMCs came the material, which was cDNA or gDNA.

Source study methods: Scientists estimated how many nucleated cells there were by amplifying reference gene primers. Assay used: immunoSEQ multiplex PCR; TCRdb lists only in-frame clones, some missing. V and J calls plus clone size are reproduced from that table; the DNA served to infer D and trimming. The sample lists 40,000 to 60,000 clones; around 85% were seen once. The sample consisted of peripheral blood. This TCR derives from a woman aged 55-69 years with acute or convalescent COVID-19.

CDR3 nucleotides: TGTGCCAGCAGCAAAGGGGTAGCGGGGTTCTCCTACAATGAGCAGTTCTTC. Translated, it gives CASSKGVAGFSYNEQFF. V and J are TRBV21-1 and TRBJ2-1; whether TRBD2, the table's D call, matches the DNA was not checked. TRBV21-1 is classified as a pseudogene. This CDR3 has 17 amino acids.